The source of this T cell receptor (beta chain) is a study of T cells in Graves' hyperthyroidism and ophthalmopathy (dated by TCRdb to between 2019 and 2020). About the study as a whole: Peripheral blood samples were taken at the time of initial diagnosis, prior to any treatment. To identify distinguishing TCR V-J signatures, a discovery cohort of around 98 patients was used, comprising fewer than 45 with Graves' ophthalmopathy and about 59 with stable Graves' hyperthyroidism. An independent validation cohort of around 19 hyperthyroidism patients and 17 patients who later progressed to ophthalmopathy tested prospective prediction of ophthalmopathy. The roughly 100 discovery patients were randomly divided into training and test sets at a 7:3 ratio. Thyroid tissue and blood T-cell repertoires from more than 5 Graves' hyperthyroidism patients were also compared in the study. Following sampling, methimazole starting at 30 mg daily was given to hyperthyroidism patients, and high-dose intravenous methylprednisolone was given to ophthalmopathy patients. The paper reports TCR Vbeta CDR3 sequencing of some 140 peripheral blood samples: around 41 ophthalmopathy, about 75 hyperthyroidism and around 17 progressor patients. Study-level results and caveats: Most expanded thyroid clonotypes (frequency above 0.001) were also found in blood, which suggests that blood repertoires may mirror thyroid immune responses. In validation, progression to ophthalmopathy was predicted by the model with about 70% sensitivity and under 85% specificity, a median of roughly 6.4 months before onset. No statistical method was used to fix the sample size in advance, and group allocation was not hidden from the investigators. Ophthalmopathy was separated from stable hyperthyroidism by a 13 V-J signature model, with around 90% sensitivity and approximately 81% specificity obtained in cross-validation and 80%/75% obtained in testing.

There are many counts of this clonotype. The target of this receptor is not known. No quality values exist for individual bases; no much larger clone is one base distant. The CDR3 spans 13 residues, from the cysteine through the phenylalanine. Of the read, only the CDR3 DNA is kept; its 39 bases are in frame from base 1. Between the V and J ends, shortened by 6 bases and 6 bases respectively, the junction contains 14 bases. As encoded in the germline V gene, CDR1 is MDHEN while CDR2 is SYDVKM. Amplification of TCR beta CDR3 regions was carried out from RNA transcripts. The TCR CDR3 was subjected to a first round of RT-PCR using the HTBI primer set and the Qiagen OneStep RT-PCR kit. A second multiplex PCR round built the libraries, followed by size selection and purification. Sequencing of the libraries was done on an Illumina HiSeq2000 using paired-end 100 bp reads. On the study's bioinformatics: Raw data were processed with SOAPnuke, discarding reads with adapters, uncalled bases, mean Phred below 15, or no exact constant-primer or identifier match. High-quality paired reads were merged using COPE v1.2.5, and each unique nucleotide sequence was defined as a clonotype. MiTCR v1.1 was used to align the clonotypes against IMGT TRBV, TRBD and TRBJ reference segments. The analysis was restricted to V-J combinations with a frequency above 0.0001, which together covered 99% to 99.2% of the repertoires. A TCS score was defined as the ratio of F50 (clonal expansion) to E x V (chaos), with BLOSUM62-based TCRdist applied between CDR3 peptides within each V-J. Welch's t-statistics and random forest reduced fewer than 600 V-J features to roughly 13, which were used in a naive Bayes classifier (R e1071). TCRdb handled the public reads itself, with Q25 trimming in fastp and clone calling in MiXCR, and kept productive beta chains. Each CDR3 protein appears once, grouped with its most common genes and DNA. TCRdb's processing, not the authors', yielded these V and J calls. This sample holds around 530,000 distinct CDR3 sequences; over 15% were observed only once. Approximately 16% of the sample is held by the ten biggest clonotypes.

Moderately to severely active disease, a Clinical Activity Score of at least 3, a NOSPECS grade of at least 4, and a duration under 3 months were present in ophthalmopathy patients. Any patient with an uncontrolled infection, another autoimmune disease, pregnancy or lactation was excluded. Clinical symptoms, serum thyroxine and TRAb, thyroid ultrasound, and orbital computed tomography formed the basis for the diagnoses. PBMCs were isolated from about 9.1 ml of fresh peripheral blood by Ficoll-Paque density gradient centrifugation. Total RNA was extracted using Trizol reagent, and RNA quality was assessed on an Agilent 2100 Bioanalyzer.

This clonotype was sampled from a woman between 18 and 29 years old with Graves' ophthalmopathy. The source material was blood. The chain uses TRBV28 and TRBJ1-1, with a tentative D gene TRBD1 over 6 matching bases. The nucleotides read TGTGCCAGCAGGTACAGGGAAAGGTCTGAAGCTTTCTTT. Its protein reads: CASRYRERSEAFF.